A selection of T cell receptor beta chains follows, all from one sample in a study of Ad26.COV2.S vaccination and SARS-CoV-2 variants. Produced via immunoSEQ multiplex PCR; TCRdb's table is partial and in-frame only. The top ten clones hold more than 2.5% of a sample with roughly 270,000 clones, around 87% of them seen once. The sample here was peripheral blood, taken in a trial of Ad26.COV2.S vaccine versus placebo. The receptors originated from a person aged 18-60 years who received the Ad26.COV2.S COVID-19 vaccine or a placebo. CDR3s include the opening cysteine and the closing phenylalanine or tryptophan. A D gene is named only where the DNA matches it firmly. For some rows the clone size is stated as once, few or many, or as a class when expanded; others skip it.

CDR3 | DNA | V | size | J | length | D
CASSSLTGGEGYTF | TGTGCCAGCAGCTCCCTAACAGGGGGCGAGGGCTACACCTTC | TRBV5-4 | - | TRBJ1-2 | 14 | TRBD1
CAWSVRDREFF | TGTGCCTGGAGTGTTCGGGACAGGGAGTTCTTC | TRBV30 | - | TRBJ2-1 | 11 | TRBD1
CASSSGQGAEETQYF | TGTGCCAGCAGCTCCGGACAGGGGGCTGAAGAGACCCAGTACTTC | TRBV5-8 | - | TRBJ2-5 | 15 | TRBD1
CASSFGQVNEQFF | TGTGCCAGCAGTTTCGGACAGGTGAATGAGCAGTTCTTC | TRBV27 | - | TRBJ2-1 | 13 | TRBD1
CASSFRNSPLHF | TGTGCCAGCAGTTTCCGGAATTCACCCCTCCACTTT | TRBV12-3/TRBV12-4 | - | TRBJ1-6 | 12 | -
CASSNNGLGASGANVLTF | TGTGCCAGCAGCAACAACGGCTTGGGGGCTTCTGGGGCCAACGTCCTGACTTTC | TRBV5-6 | once | TRBJ2-6 | 18 | -
CASSLIGTGTGGYGYTF | TGTGCCAGCAGTCTAATCGGAACCGGGACAGGGGGATATGGCTACACCTTC | TRBV28 | - | TRBJ1-2 | 17 | TRBD1
CASGGGLRRDPLGYTF | TGCGCCAGCGGGGGCGGGTTGAGGCGAGACCCCCTCGGCTACACCTTC | TRBV5-1 | - | TRBJ1-2 | 16 | -
CAIKAGQLRGNTIYF | TGTGCCATCAAAGCGGGACAGTTAAGAGGGAACACCATATATTTT | TRBV10-3 | - | TRBJ1-3 | 15 | TRBD1
CASSQGNTQYF | TGCGCCAGCAGCCAAGGGAATACGCAGTATTTT | TRBV4-1 | - | TRBJ2-3 | 11 | -
CASSYVFGQGYEQYF | TGTGCCAGCAGTTACGTTTTCGGGCAGGGCTACGAGCAGTACTTC | TRBV6-5 | - | TRBJ2-7 | 15 | -
CASSARTGGNTEAFF | TGTGCCAGTAGTGCCAGGACAGGGGGAAACACTGAAGCTTTCTTT | TRBV19 | - | TRBJ1-1 | 15 | TRBD1
CASSQVSAGEQFF | TGTGCCAGCAGCCAAGTCTCAGCGGGTGAGCAGTTCTTC | TRBV3-1/TRBV3-2 | - | TRBJ2-1 | 13 | -
CAISDSRGRGFETQYF | TGTGCCATCAGTGACTCTCGCGGGAGAGGTTTTGAGACCCAGTACTTC | TRBV10-3 | - | TRBJ2-5 | 16 | TRBD2
CASSPPMGAGTEAFF | TGTGCCAGCAGCCCCCCGATGGGGGCAGGGACTGAAGCTTTCTTT | TRBV7-9 | once | TRBJ1-1 | 15 | -
CASSYGMVGNGYTF | TGTGCCAGCAGTTACGGAATGGTAGGGAACGGCTACACCTTC | TRBV6-5 | - | TRBJ1-2 | 14 | -
CASSVQDRIYEQYF | TGTGCCAGCAGCGTACAGGACAGGATCTACGAGCAGTACTTC | TRBV11-1 | once | TRBJ2-7 | 14 | TRBD1
CASSPKGDTEAFF | TGTGCCAGCTCACCCAAGGGCGACACTGAAGCTTTCTTT | TRBV18 | - | TRBJ1-1 | 13 | -
CASSQYQVNSPLHF | TGTGCCAGCAGCCAATACCAAGTCAATTCACCCCTCCACTTT | TRBV7-2 | few | TRBJ1-6 | 14 | -
CASSLEGQETQYF | TGTGCCAGCAGCTTAGAAGGGCAAGAGACCCAGTACTTC | TRBV7-2 | - | TRBJ2-5 | 13 | -
CASSQDNGGIGYTF | TGTGCCAGCAGCCAAGATAACGGAGGGATCGGCTACACCTTC | TRBV3-1/TRBV3-2 | - | TRBJ1-2 | 14 | -
CASSFQGNLQETQYF | TGCGCCAGCAGCTTCCAGGGGAACCTCCAAGAGACCCAGTACTTC | TRBV5-1 | - | TRBJ2-5 | 15 | -
CASGLRGGKNTEAFF | TGTGCTAGTGGCCTCCGGGGGGGAAAAAACACTGAAGCTTTCTTT | TRBV12-5 | - | TRBJ1-1 | 15 | -
CASSPSQGGFTDTQYF | TGTGCCAGCTCACCTTCTCAGGGGGGGTTCACAGATACGCAGTATTTT | TRBV18 | - | TRBJ2-3 | 16 | -
CASIGGGAADTQYF | TGCGCCAGCATTGGCGGGGGGGCCGCAGATACGCAGTATTTT | TRBV5-1 | - | TRBJ2-3 | 14 | TRBD2
CASRDTGSSNQPQHF | TGTGCCAGCAGAGATACAGGGAGTAGCAATCAGCCCCAGCATTTT | TRBV6-5 | - | TRBJ1-5 | 15 | -
CASSPWAMNTEAFF | TGTGCCAGCAGCCCCTGGGCGATGAACACTGAAGCTTTCTTT | TRBV9 | - | TRBJ1-1 | 14 | -
CASSDGRAEYSNQPQHF | TGTGCCAGCAGTGATGGTCGGGCAGAATATAGCAATCAGCCCCAGCATTTT | TRBV6-4 | - | TRBJ1-5 | 17 | -
CASSLTGSYEQYF | TGTGCCAGCAGCTTGACAGGGTCCTACGAGCAGTACTTC | TRBV5-4 | - | TRBJ2-7 | 13 | -
CASSQDRGYYEQYF | TGCGCCAGCAGCCAAGACAGGGGTTACTACGAGCAGTACTTC | TRBV4-3 | - | TRBJ2-7 | 14 | -
CSVETADQPQHF | TGCAGCGTTGAAACGGCTGATCAGCCCCAGCATTTT | TRBV29-1 | - | TRBJ1-5 | 12 | -
CARDRGGFYEQYF | TGTGCCAGAGACAGGGGAGGGTTCTACGAGCAGTACTTC | TRBV3-1/TRBV3-2 | - | TRBJ2-7 | 13 | -
CASTTWGENTGELFF | TGTGCCAGCACCACCTGGGGGGAAAACACCGGGGAGCTGTTTTTT | TRBV6-6 | - | TRBJ2-2 | 15 | -
CASSPSEGRGEKLFF | TGTGCCAGCTCGCCAAGCGAGGGGCGCGGTGAAAAACTGTTTTTT | TRBV18 | - | TRBJ1-4 | 15 | -
CATSDSGVGLETQYF | TGTGCCACCAGTGATTCAGGGGTGGGTTTAGAGACCCAGTACTTC | TRBV24-1 | - | TRBJ2-5 | 15 | -
CASSLSSSLDTGELFF | TGTGCTAGCAGCTTAAGTTCGAGCCTTGACACCGGGGAGCTGTTTTTT | TRBV7-7 | - | TRBJ2-2 | 16 | -
CASSPRSGARYEQYF | TGTGCCAGCTCACCGAGGTCGGGGGCGCGATACGAGCAGTACTTC | TRBV18 | once | TRBJ2-7 | 15 | -
CASSLMGRGLNEQYF | TGTGCCAGCAGCTTAATGGGCAGGGGGCTTAACGAGCAGTACTTC | TRBV13 | - | TRBJ2-7 | 15 | TRBD1
CASSPPWGNYGYTF | TGTGCCAGCAGCCCTCCGTGGGGGAACTATGGCTACACCTTC | TRBV7-9 | - | TRBJ1-2 | 14 | -
CASSPLGYEQYF | TGTGCCAGCTCACCGTTGGGGTACGAGCAGTACTTC | TRBV18 | once | TRBJ2-7 | 12 | -